Listed here are 23 T cell receptor beta chains from one sample, sequenced in a study of cytomegalovirus exposure and HLA in healthy donors (dated by TCRdb to 2016 to 2017). The method was the immunoSEQ multiplex PCR assay. The multiplex PCR relied on a mix of 60 forward primers for TCR Vbeta segments and 13 reverse primers for TCR Jbeta segments. TCRdb took this table from immuneACCESS and kept in-frame rearrangements with V and J called. Such tables lack part of the clones; where checked against another copy, unresolved V genes explain under half of the gap, and the rest is unexplained. Counted in this sample were about 100,000 clones; about four fifths of them appeared once. More than 3.5% of the sample goes to the ten largest clones. The specimen sequenced was PBMCs. All receptors derive from a female donor in good health and CMV-seropositive.

This chain connects TRBV11-2 to TRBJ1-3; 9 positions agree with TRBD1. J lost 4 bases, V lost 5 bases, and 6 bases had no gene match. The CDR3 loop spans 15 amino acids. Germline V gene data show CDR1 as SGHAT and CDR2 as FQNNGV. CDR3 DNA: TGTGCCAGCAGCCAAGACAGGGGGGAAGGAAACACCATATATTTT. The encoded protein is CASSQDRGEGNTIYF.

The chain has TRBV4-3 and TRBJ2-5; 9 bases agree with TRBD1. The V gene end was trimmed by 0 bases and the J gene end by 5 bases; junction bases not matched to a gene: 13. In germline, CDR1 is LGHNA, CDR2 YSLEER. This CDR3 region has 18 residues. The CDR3 is CASSQDLTGGGFGETQYF. DNA for the CDR3: TGCGCCAGCAGCCAAGACCTGACAGGGGGAGGTTTTGGGGAGACCCAGTACTTC.

The genes are TRBV11-2 and TRBJ1-4; tentative D call: TRBD1 (6 bases). Trimming cost V 5 bases and J 5 bases, with 9 bases left between them. Germline V gene lookup returns CDR1 SGHAT and CDR2 FQNNGV. The CDR3 is 13 amino acids. CDR3 loop: CASSTGHNEKLFF. CDR3 nucleotide sequence: TGTGCCAGCAGCACAGGGCACAATGAAAAACTGTTTTTT.

This chain connects TRBV2 to TRBJ1-3, with D tentatively TRBD1 (5 bases). The V gene lost 7 bases and the J gene lost 0 bases, with 16 bases spanning the gap. CDR1 is SNHLY, CDR2 FYNNEI, per germline. The CDR3 consists of 16 residues. CDR3 sequence: CASNEGLLNSGNTIYF. The CDR3 coding sequence is TGTGCCAGCAACGAGGGACTTCTGAACTCTGGAAACACCATATATTTT. The full variable domain, with the rest looked up from reference TRBV2 and TRBJ1-3, is EPEVTQTPSHQVTQMGQEVILRCVPISNHLYFYWYRQILGQKVEFLVSFYNNEISEKSEIFDDQFSVERPDGSNFTLKIRSTKLEDSAMYFCASNEGLLNSGNTIYFGEGSWLTVV.

On this clone itself: An end of the junction differs from the germline gene, which may be a read error. The CDR3 protein is CASSEDSSGANGLTF. Written as DNA, the CDR3 is TGTGCCAGCAGTGAAGACAGCTCTGGGGCCAACGGCCTGACTTTC. The V call is TRBV6-4, the J call TRBJ2-6; the D gene is possibly TRBD1 (5 bases). CDR3 length: 15 amino acids. CDR1 is MRHNA, CDR2 SNTAGT, per germline.

The V call is TRBV4-3, the J call TRBJ1-1; 9 bases fit TRBD1. The CDR3 is made up of 16 amino acids. V trimming: 0 bases; J trimming: 2 bases; junction bases outside the gene matches: 4. CDR1 and CDR2 from the germline V gene are LGHNA and YSLEER. CDR3 nucleotides: TGCGCCAGCAGCCAAGATTACAGGGGGCTTAACACTGAAGCTTTCTTT. Its translation is CASSQDYRGLNTEAFF.

V is TRBV7-9 and J is TRBJ2-7; 7 bases map to TRBD2. The germline V gene has CDR1 SEHNR and CDR2 FQNEAQ (reference sequence). This CDR3 region has 13 residues. J was trimmed by 7 bases and V by 0 bases; bases with no gene match: 3. CDR3 region: CASSLAWGGEQYF. The DNA for the CDR3 is TGTGCCAGCAGCTTAGCGTGGGGGGGGGAGCAGTACTTC.

J is TRBJ2-3 and V is TRBV4-1, with TRBD1 as a possible D gene (5 bases). This CDR3 region has 15 residues. CDR1 is MGHRA, CDR2 YSYEKL, per germline. The V end lost 4 bases, the J end lost 0 bases, and 11 bases lay between the germline ends. The CDR3 region is CASSPPSGSTDTQYF. CDR3 in DNA: TGCGCCAGCAGCCCCCCCTCAGGGAGCACAGATACGCAGTATTTT.

This chain joins TRBV25-1 and TRBJ2-3; 8 nucleotides agree with TRBD2. J gave up 2 bases and V 6 bases, and 4 bases lay outside the gene matches. The CDR3 length is 14 residues. Germline CDR1 is MGHDK and CDR2 is SYGVNS. The CDR3 region is CASRTSGFTDTQYF. Here the CDR3 DNA reads TGTGCCAGCAGAACTAGCGGCTTCACAGATACGCAGTATTTT.

The CDR3 region is CASSLRLPAMNTEAFF. In DNA form, the CDR3 reads TGTGCCAGCAGCTTAAGACTCCCAGCCATGAACACTGAAGCTTTCTTT. The rearrangement joins TRBV11-3 to TRBJ1-1; D not certain. This CDR3 is built from 16 residues. V dropped 2 bases and J dropped 0 bases, with 13 bases sitting between them. The germline gives CDR1 SGHNT, CDR2 YENEEA.

The chain links TRBV27 to TRBJ2-3, with D possibly matching TRBD1 (7 bases). The CDR3 is made up of 13 amino acids. CDR1 is MNHEY, CDR2 SMNVEV, per germline (reference sequence). V shed 3 bases and J shed 6 bases, with 10 bases lying between them. The CDR3: CASSFAGGDTQYF. The CDR3 DNA reads as TGTGCCAGCAGTTTCGCAGGGGGGGATACGCAGTATTTT.

The chain joins TRBV18 to TRBJ2-3, with TRBD2 identical over 15 bases. V shed 3 bases, J shed 5 bases, and the junction held 3 bases outside the gene matches. The CDR3 covers 16 residues. Per the germline V gene, CDR1 is KGHSH and CDR2 is LQKENI. The CDR3 sequence: CASSPGLAGGIDTQYF. The CDR3 DNA follows: TGTGCCAGCTCACCGGGACTAGCGGGAGGAATAGATACGCAGTATTTT.

This chain connects TRBV6-5 to TRBJ2-5; 7 bases agree with TRBD2. Trimming took 6 bases from V and 7 from J; bases not matched to a gene: 8. The V gene's germline CDR1 is MNHEY and CDR2 SVGAGI. This CDR3 has 13 amino acids. CDR3 bases: TGTGCCAGCAGGGACCTACCGGGGGGGACCCAGTACTTC. This encodes CASRDLPGGTQYF.

The V and J genes are TRBV21-1 and TRBJ1-2. TRBV21-1 is designated a pseudogene. The CDR3 extends over 18 amino acids. The DNA for the CDR3 is TGTGCCAGCAGCCAGAAGGGTGTTGGTGGCATGGCGAGGGAGGGCTACACCTTC. This codes for CASSQKGVGGMAREGYTF.

The CDR3 bases are TGTGCCAGCAGTGAATTGGGAGGGGTGGCCGGGGAGCTGTTTTTT. This codes for CASSELGGVAGELFF. The chain has TRBV25-1 and TRBJ2-2, with 7 bases matching TRBD2. V was clipped by 1 base and J by 6 bases; unmatched bases: 5. The CDR3 length is 15 residues. Germline V gene sequence: CDR1 MGHDK, CDR2 SYGVNS.

This clone appeared a single time. This rearrangement joins TRBV30 to TRBJ1-5; 7 bases are shared with TRBD1. The germline V gene has CDR1 GTSNPN and CDR2 SVGIG (reference sequence). V was clipped by 5 bases and J by 3 bases; unmatched bases: 7. The length of the CDR3 is 14 residues. The CDR3 coding sequence is TGTGCCTGGGACCGGGGGACAGCCAATCAGCCCCAGCATTTT. Amino acid sequence: CAWDRGTANQPQHF.

The chain carries TRBV11-3 and TRBJ2-1, with a possible D match to TRBD2 (7 bases). V lost 5 bases and J 5 bases, leaving 16 bases between the germline ends. There are 15 residues in the CDR3. Germline V CDR1 and CDR2: SGHNT, YENEEA. The CDR3 bases are TGTGCCAGCAGCGTGCGGGGGCCGGGGAACAATGAGCAGTTCTTC. Translating it yields CASSVRGPGNNEQFF.

A few counts support this clone. The chain couples TRBV19 to TRBJ2-5; D perhaps matches TRBD2 (6 bases). The CDR3 contains 15 residues. Germline-derived CDR1 and CDR2 are LNHDA and SQIVND (reference sequence). V dropped 1 base and J dropped 8 bases, with 17 bases sitting between them. The CDR3 spells CASSIGSGGGRTQYF. The CDR3 DNA is TGTGCCAGTAGTATAGGTAGCGGAGGCGGAAGAACCCAGTACTTC.

CDR3 coding DNA: TGTGCCAGCAAGCGGGAGGGGAAATACAATGAGCAGTTCTTC. This codes for CASKREGKYNEQFF. This rearrangement joins TRBV6-1 to TRBJ2-1, with 10 positions matching TRBD2. The germline CDR1 and CDR2 sequences are MNHNS and SASEGT. V trimming: 7 bases; J trimming: 4 bases; junction bases outside the gene matches: 4. This CDR3 spans 14 amino acids.

The V call is TRBV30, the J call TRBJ2-1; the match to TRBD2 covers 7 bases. Trimming at V came to 8 bases and at J to 7 bases, leaving 14 bases not matched to a gene. Per the germline V gene, CDR1 is GTSNPN and CDR2 is SVGIG (reference sequence). This CDR3 has 14 residues. CDR3 region: CAGTRRGNRNEQFF. DNA of the CDR3: TGTGCCGGTACCCGGCGGGGGAATAGGAATGAGCAGTTCTTC.

V usage is TRBV21-1 and J usage is TRBJ2-3; no DNA check was done on the table's D call, TRBD2. TRBV21-1 constitutes a pseudogene. The CDR3 is 17 amino acids. This chain's CDR3 is CASSSGLAPRGTDTQYF. Written as DNA, the CDR3 is TGTGCCAGCAGCTCCGGACTAGCCCCAAGGGGTACAGATACGCAGTATTTT.

As for this clone: An end of the junction does not agree with germline; a read error may underlie this. The V gene is TRBV2, the J gene TRBJ2-4; 8 bases map to TRBD2. Germline V gene data show CDR1 as SNHLY and CDR2 as FYNNEI. CDR3 length equals 15 residues. CDR3 in amino acids: CASSLKPGLENSQYF. The CDR3 bases are TGTGCCAGCAGTCTCAAACCGGGACTAGAAAACAGTCAGTACTTC.

The chain employs TRBV5-1 and TRBJ2-5; tentatively, D is TRBD2 (6 bases). This CDR3 has 14 amino acids. V lost 5 bases to trimming and J lost 5 bases, with 16 bases between them. Germline CDR1 reads SGHRS; CDR2 reads YFSETQ. CDR3 sequence reads: CASSSLRDWETQYF. The CDR3, as DNA: TGCGCCAGCAGTTCATTGCGGGATTGGGAGACCCAGTACTTC.